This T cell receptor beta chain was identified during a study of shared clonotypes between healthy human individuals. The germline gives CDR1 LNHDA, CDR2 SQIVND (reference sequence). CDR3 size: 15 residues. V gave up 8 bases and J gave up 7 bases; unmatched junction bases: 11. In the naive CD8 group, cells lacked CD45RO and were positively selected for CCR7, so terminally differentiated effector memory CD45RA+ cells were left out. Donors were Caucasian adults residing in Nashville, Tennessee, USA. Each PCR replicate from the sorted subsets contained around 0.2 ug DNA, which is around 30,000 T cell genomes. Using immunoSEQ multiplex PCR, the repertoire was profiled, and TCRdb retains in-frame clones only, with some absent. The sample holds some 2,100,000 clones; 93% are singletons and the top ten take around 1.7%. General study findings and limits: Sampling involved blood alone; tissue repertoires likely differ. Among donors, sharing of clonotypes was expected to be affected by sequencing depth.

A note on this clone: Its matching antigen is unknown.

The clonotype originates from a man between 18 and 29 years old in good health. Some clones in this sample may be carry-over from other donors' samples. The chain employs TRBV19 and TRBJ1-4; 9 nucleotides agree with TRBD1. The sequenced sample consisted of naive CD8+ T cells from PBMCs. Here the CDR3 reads CASASRTGAIEKLFF. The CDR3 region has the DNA TGTGCCAGTGCCTCACGGACAGGGGCAATTGAAAAACTGTTTTTT.